Listed here are 27 T cell receptor beta chains from one sample, sequenced in a study of cytomegalovirus exposure and HLA in healthy donors. The PCR ran on 60 Vbeta and 13 Jbeta primers. Profiled with immunoSEQ multiplex PCR; TCRdb holds only in-frame clones, not every one. The repertoire includes just under 150,000 clones, roughly 80% of them detected once, and roughly 2.9% sits in the top ten. The sequencing sample was made of PBMCs. The source is a woman aged 30 to 39 in good health and CMV-seronegative.

The rearrangement joins TRBV6-5 to TRBJ2-1; TRBD2 agrees at 10 bases. The CDR3 has 15 amino acids. V was clipped by 5 bases and J by 4 bases; unmatched bases: 5. The germline gives CDR1 MNHEY, CDR2 SVGAGI. The CDR3 nucleotides are TGTGCCAGCAGTCGGGTTAGCGGGGGGTACAATGAGCAGTTCTTC. The encoded protein is CASSRVSGGYNEQFF.

The chain combines TRBV7-9 with TRBJ2-5; TRBD1 agrees at 8 bases. Matching the DNA end better, TRBJ2-7 makes the J call doubtful. CDR3 length: 16 amino acids. The germline gives CDR1 SEHNR, CDR2 FQNEAQ (reference sequence). The CDR3 spells CASSRPDRGRLYEQYF. The CDR3 DNA reads TGTGCCAGCAGCCGCCCAGACAGGGGAAGGCTCTACGAGCAGTACTTC.

This chain uses TRBV7-9 with TRBJ2-7; TRBD2 might be the D (6 bases). V dropped 4 bases and J dropped 7 bases, with 14 bases sitting between them. Germline CDR1 is SEHNR and CDR2 is FQNEAQ (reference sequence). CDR3 length equals 13 residues. The CDR3 sequence: CASSSGLLWEQYF. CDR3 bases: TGTGCCAGCAGCTCAGGACTACTCTGGGAGCAGTACTTC.

This sequence joins TRBV19 and TRBJ1-3; D might be TRBD1 (6 bases). The CDR3 covers 16 residues. V gave up 7 bases and J gave up 1 base, with 17 bases separating them. Per the germline V gene, CDR1 is LNHDA and CDR2 is SQIVND (reference sequence). The CDR3 is CASTINRAGSGNTIYF. CDR3 in DNA: TGTGCCAGTACCATAAACAGGGCTGGATCTGGAAACACCATATATTTT.

This clone has just a few counts. In DNA, the CDR3 is TGTGCCTGGAGTAACAGTCGGAACACTGAAGCTTTCTTT. Protein: CAWSNSRNTEAFF. The chain combines TRBV30 with TRBJ1-1; D gene unclear. CDR3 length: 13 residues. V dropped 2 bases and J dropped 1 base, with 8 bases sitting between them. CDR1 is GTSNPN and CDR2 is SVGIG in the germline V gene (reference sequence).

The chain employs TRBV11-2 and TRBJ2-3, with TRBD1 as a possible D gene (6 bases). The CDR3 has 16 residues. V lost 4 bases and J lost 2, with 16 bases in between. CDR1 is SGHAT, CDR2 FQNNGV, per germline. DNA for the CDR3: TGTGCCAGCAGCTCGGAGGTAAAGGGACACACAGATACGCAGTATTTT. Amino acid sequence: CASSSEVKGHTDTQYF. Looking up the rest from reference TRBV11-2 and TRBJ2-3 gives the full variable domain: EAGVAQSPRYKIIEKRQSVAFWCNPISGHATLYWYQQILGQGPKLLIQFQNNGVVDDSQLPKDRFSAERLKGVDSTLKIQPAKLEDSAVYLCASSSEVKGHTDTQYFGPGTRLTVL.

J is TRBJ1-2 and V is TRBV30; perhaps TRBD1 as D (6 bases). There are 13 residues in the CDR3. Germline assignment: CDR1 GTSNPN and CDR2 SVGIG (reference sequence). V lost 2 bases, J lost 13 bases, and 20 bases lay in between. The CDR3 DNA is TGTGCCTGGAGTCCTCGACGTCGGGGGGGCCTCACCTTC. The encoded protein is CAWSPRRRGGLTF.

This CDR3 is CASSIGWGQGIEQYF. The CDR3 DNA reads TGTGCCAGTAGTATAGGTTGGGGACAGGGGATCGAGCAGTACTTC. The rearrangement uses TRBV19 and TRBJ2-5; 10 bases align to TRBD1. The tail of the sequence fits TRBJ2-7 better, so the J call may be wrong. From germline, CDR1 is LNHDA and CDR2 SQIVND (reference sequence). The length of the CDR3 is 15 residues.

The chain combines TRBV9 with TRBJ2-7; 7 bases agree with TRBD2. V was pared by 2 bases and J by 3 bases, with 8 bases of the junction left unmatched. Germline V gene lookup returns CDR1 SGDLS and CDR2 YYNGEE. The CDR3 totals 15 residues. CDR3 in DNA: TGTGCCAGCAGCGTCCAATACGGACTAGACTACGAGCAGTACTTC. This gives the protein CASSVQYGLDYEQYF.

The DNA for the CDR3 is TGTGCCAGCAGCTCGCTCGGACAGGCGTATGGCTACACCTTC. Its protein product is CASSSLGQAYGYTF. The gene calls are TRBV7-9 and TRBJ1-2, with 7 bases that match TRBD1. The germline V gene has CDR1 SEHNR and CDR2 FQNEAQ (reference sequence). Trimming removed 4 bases from V and 5 bases from J; junction bases left unmatched: 7. This CDR3 is built from 14 residues.

This chain joins TRBV19 and TRBJ1-6; D is possibly TRBD1 (5 bases). The CDR3 loop spans 17 amino acids. Germline assignment: CDR1 LNHDA and CDR2 SQIVND (reference sequence). Trimming pared 5 bases from V and 7 bases from J, leaving 21 bases between. The CDR3 spells CASSLPQGSVGNSPLHF. In DNA, the CDR3 is TGTGCCAGTAGTCTACCGCAGGGATCGGTCGGGAATTCACCCCTCCACTTT.

V is TRBV27 and J is TRBJ1-4; 7 bases map to TRBD1. The V gene end was trimmed by 5 bases and the J gene end by 5 bases; junction bases not matched to a gene: 5. This CDR3 has 14 amino acids. Germline CDR1 reads MNHEY; CDR2 reads SMNVEV (reference sequence). The CDR3 coding sequence is TGTGCCAGCAGTACCCGGGACAGCAATGAAAAACTGTTTTTT. It yields the protein CASSTRDSNEKLFF.

V is TRBV7-9 and J is TRBJ2-3; 7 bases agree with TRBD1. Trimming at V came to 5 bases and at J to 5 bases, leaving 13 bases not matched to a gene. The CDR3 covers 16 residues. Germline values: CDR1 SEHNR, CDR2 FQNEAQ (reference sequence). Here the CDR3 reads CASSVGQANGKDTQYF. The CDR3 DNA sequence: TGTGCCAGCAGCGTAGGACAGGCCAATGGGAAAGATACGCAGTATTTT.

The chain uses TRBV28 and TRBJ2-1; D ambiguous. Germline V gene lookup returns CDR1 MDHEN and CDR2 SYDVKM. CDR3 length: 15 amino acids. With 3 bases removed from V and 2 bases from J, the gap between germline ends came to 11 bases. Written as DNA, the CDR3 is TGTGCCAGCAGTTTTTGGCAGGAAACCTACAATGAGCAGTTCTTC. It is translated as CASSFWQETYNEQFF.

This chain connects TRBV27 to TRBJ1-5; TRBD1 aligns across 10 bases. CDR3 size: 13 residues. Germline CDR1 and CDR2: MNHEY and SMNVEV (reference sequence). Unmatched junction bases numbered 0, after V lost 4 bases and J lost 6 bases. CDR3 DNA: TGTGCCAGCAGTTGGGACAGGGGTCAGCCCCAGCATTTT. Its protein is CASSWDRGQPQHF.

The rearrangement joins TRBV27 to TRBJ2-5, with 9 bases matching TRBD2. The CDR3 is 14 amino acids. CDR1 and CDR2 from the germline V gene are MNHEY and SMNVEV (reference sequence). The V segment lost 4 bases and the J segment 4 bases; nucleotides outside the gene matches: 4. The CDR3 coding sequence is TGTGCCAGCAGTTGGGCGGGGGGGCTAGAGACCCAGTACTTC. This codes for CASSWAGGLETQYF.

The V gene is TRBV2, the J gene TRBJ1-2; 8 bases align to TRBD1. J was trimmed by 8 bases and V by 4 bases; bases with no gene match: 12. The CDR3 consists of 15 residues. Germline V gene sequence: CDR1 SNHLY, CDR2 FYNNEI. The CDR3 DNA reads as TGTGCCAGCAGTGCGGGGGCCAGGGGGCTCACCGGCTACACCTTC. Translated, it gives CASSAGARGLTGYTF.

Here the CDR3 reads CASSSTGFGDTQYF. The CDR3 DNA reads as TGTGCCAGTAGTTCCACCGGGTTTGGGGATACGCAGTATTTT. The J gene is TRBJ2-3, the V gene TRBV19; D not resolved. Germline-derived CDR1 and CDR2 are LNHDA and SQIVND (reference sequence). V lost 5 bases, J lost 6 bases, and 15 bases lay in between. This CDR3 spans 14 amino acids.

The chain couples TRBV7-7 to TRBJ2-1, with 10 bases aligning to TRBD2. The CDR3 has 15 residues. CDR1 SSHAT and CDR2 FNYEAQ come from the germline V gene (reference sequence). The trim removed 5 bases at V and 7 bases at J, leaving 8 bases unmatched. CDR3 sequence reads: CASSPQAGGLNEQFF. CDR3 sequence (DNA): TGTGCCAGCAGCCCCCAAGCGGGGGGGCTAAATGAGCAGTTCTTC.

This clone showed up just once. Here the CDR3 DNA reads TGTGCCATCCAACAGGGGAGCGGCTACGAGCAGTACTTC. It encodes CAIQQGSGYEQYF. V is TRBV6-8 and J is TRBJ2-7; 7 positions agree with TRBD1. The CDR3 runs 13 residues. Germline V gene data show CDR1 as MNHGY and CDR2 as SAAAGT. J lost 3 bases, V lost 10 bases, and 9 bases had no gene match.

The chain couples TRBV7-3 to TRBJ2-1; TRBD2 matches at 11 bases. The trim removed 2 bases at V and 4 bases at J, leaving 13 bases unmatched. Germline-derived CDR1 and CDR2 are SGHTA and FQGTGA. The CDR3 spans 19 residues. The CDR3 DNA is TGTGCCAGCAGCTTAGATACTAGCGGGAGTCTCCTTCCTTACAATGAGCAGTTCTTC. It is translated as CASSLDTSGSLLPYNEQFF.

J is TRBJ2-7 and V is TRBV5-5; tentative D call: TRBD2 (6 bases). This CDR3 is built from 12 residues. Trimming pared 3 bases from V and 3 bases from J, leaving 7 bases between. Germline V lookup: CDR1 SGHKS, CDR2 YYEKEE (reference sequence). The CDR3 region has the DNA TGTGCCAGCAGCTGGGGGGACTACGAGCAGTACTTC. It codes for CASSWGDYEQYF. Based on the CDR3 plus reference TRBV5-5 and TRBJ2-7, the full variable domain is DAGVTQSPTHLIKTRGQQVTLRCSPISGHKSVSWYQQVLGQGPQFIFQYYEKEERGRGNFPDRFSARQFPNYSSELNVNALLLGDSALYLCASSWGDYEQYFGPGTRLTVT.

J is TRBJ2-7 and V is TRBV2, with a weak D call TRBD2 (6 bases). V lost 8 bases and J 4 bases, leaving 9 bases between the germline ends. Per the germline V gene, CDR1 is SNHLY and CDR2 is FYNNEI. There are 11 residues in the CDR3. The chain's CDR3 is CASARGYEQYF. CDR3 bases: TGTGCCAGCGCCCGGGGGTACGAGCAGTACTTC.

This clone was seen only a few times. This sequence joins TRBV7-9 and TRBJ2-7, with 9 bases matching TRBD2. The CDR3 is made up of 16 amino acids. Looked up from germline, CDR1 is SEHNR and CDR2 is FQNEAQ (reference sequence). The V gene end was trimmed by 5 bases and the J gene end by 3 bases; junction bases not matched to a gene: 11. The CDR3 DNA reads TGTGCCAGCAGCAAGCGGGGGGTCGAAAGCCACTACGAGCAGTACTTC. The encoded protein is CASSKRGVESHYEQYF.

This clone was seen a handful of times. As DNA, the CDR3 is TGTGCCAGCAGTTACTCTAGGACAGCGAGCTACGAGCAGTACTTC. It specifies CASSYSRTASYEQYF. The chain uses TRBV6-5 and TRBJ2-7; possibly TRBD1 for D (6 bases). Germline CDR1 and CDR2: MNHEY and SVGAGI. The CDR3 is 15 residues long. V dropped 0 bases and J dropped 3 bases, with 12 bases sitting between them.

The V call is TRBV20-1, the J call TRBJ2-7; D remains unclear. Trimming took off 6 bases at V and 3 bases at J, with 9 bases between the two ends. Germline lookup yields CDR1 DFQATT and CDR2 SNEGSKA (reference sequence). This CDR3 has 11 amino acids. CDR3 coding DNA: TGCAGTGCAATTAATAACTACGAGCAGTACTTC. Translating it yields CSAINNYEQYF.

This sequence joins TRBV5-1 and TRBJ2-5; D is perhaps TRBD1 (5 bases). Germline loops: CDR1 SGHRS, CDR2 YFSETQ. V dropped 4 bases and J dropped 5 bases, with 15 bases sitting between them. This CDR3 comprises 14 residues. The CDR3 reads CASSPYQGGETQYF. CDR3 coding DNA: TGCGCCAGCAGCCCCTACCAGGGTGGGGAGACCCAGTACTTC.